The T cell receptor beta chain described here comes from a study of shared clonotypes between healthy human individuals. General study findings and limits: It was the non-shared clonotypes that had lower generation probabilities than clonotypes shared by all four donors.

Splitting of CD4+ cells produced CD45RA+ naive and CD45RA-negative memory subsets. The CDR3 is made up of 14 amino acids. CDR1 and CDR2 from the germline V gene are MDHEN and SYDVKM. Trimming took off 10 bases at V and 0 bases at J, with 15 bases between the two ends. Some clones are missing from TCRdb's copy, which holds only in-frame ones; the method was immunoSEQ multiplex PCR. The profile shows about 1.1 million clones, 60% to 80% of them singletons. On this clone itself: Antigen unknown.

The sample taken for sequencing was memory CD4+ T cells from PBMCs. Regarding subset: CD45RA-negative fraction. The sequence came from a man aged 18 to 30 in good health. Some clones in this sample may be carry-over from other donors' samples. The V gene is TRBV28, the J gene TRBJ1-1; perhaps TRBD1 as D (6 bases). CDR3 loop: CAIVTGQMNTEAFF. CDR3 DNA sequence: TGTGCCATCGTTACAGGACAGATGAACACTGAAGCTTTCTTT.